This T cell receptor (beta chain) was identified in a study of blood T cell repertoires in COVID-19. Study context: Sources were T cells, B-cell-depleted T cells, or PBMCs; the material itself was cDNA or gDNA.

Trimming at V came to 6 bases and at J to 2 bases, leaving 10 bases not matched to a gene. This CDR3 comprises 16 residues. Germline CDR1 SGHVS, CDR2 FNYEAQ. Study processing details: Amplified reference gene primers provided the basis for estimating nucleated cell counts. Assay used: immunoSEQ multiplex PCR; TCRdb lists only in-frame clones, some missing. V, J and clone size are those of that table, while D and trimming were read from the DNA. The table lists approximately 230,000 clones, roughly 83% of them singletons. The sample consisted of peripheral blood. The TCR was taken from an older man with acute or convalescent COVID-19. V is TRBV7-6 and J is TRBJ1-5, with 7 nucleotides matching TRBD1. Here the CDR3 reads CASSPGTARGNQPQHF. As DNA, the CDR3 is TGTGCCAGCAGTCCTGGGACAGCTCGTGGCAATCAGCCCCAGCATTTT.